The rows below give T cell receptor beta chains drawn from one sample of a study of CD8+CD57+ T cells in acquired aplastic anemia. From the reads, TCRdb called clonotypes with MiXCR, one entry per CDR3 protein. The table has 200,000 to 250,000 distinct CDR3 sequences, approximately 60% seen once. Sequenced material: sorted CD4+, CD8+, or CD8+CD57+ T cells (not recorded which) from PBMCs. These receptors originate from a human donor in good health. The CDR3 runs from the conserved cysteine through the conserved F or W. The D gene is left open where the match is weak. Part of the rows lack a size; the others show once, few, many or a class for expanded clones.

v_gene: TRBV2; j_gene: TRBJ2-7; abundance: NA; d_gene: NA; CDR3aa: CASSEGFGGTRSEQYF; CDR3nt: TGTGCCAGCAGTGAAGGCTTTGGTGGGACCAGGAGCGAGCAGTACTTC
v_gene: TRBV4-1; j_gene: TRBJ2-2; abundance: few; d_gene: NA; CDR3aa: CASSQEPTRANTGELFF; CDR3nt: TGCGCCAGCAGCCAAGAACCCACTAGGGCGAACACCGGGGAGCTGTTTTTT
v_gene: TRBV5-6; j_gene: TRBJ1-1; abundance: NA; d_gene: TRBD1; CDR3aa: CASSSTNRGEAFF; CDR3nt: TGTGCCAGCAGCTCGACGAACAGGGGTGAAGCTTTCTTT
v_gene: TRBV25-1; j_gene: TRBJ2-5; abundance: NA; d_gene: NA; CDR3aa: CASSEWLVGERETQYF; CDR3nt: TGTGCCAGCAGTGAATGGCTAGTGGGAGAGAGGGAGACCCAGTACTTC
v_gene: TRBV4-1; j_gene: TRBJ2-7; abundance: NA; d_gene: NA; CDR3aa: CASSREDAESYEQYF; CDR3nt: TGCGCCAGCAGCCGAGAGGACGCAGAGTCCTACGAGCAGTACTTC
v_gene: TRBV5-1; j_gene: TRBJ2-2; abundance: NA; d_gene: TRBD1; CDR3aa: CASGTANTGELFF; CDR3nt: TGCGCCAGCGGGACAGCGAACACCGGGGAGCTGTTTTTT
v_gene: TRBV7-2; j_gene: TRBJ1-1; abundance: NA; d_gene: NA; CDR3aa: CASSLVNRNTEAFF; CDR3nt: TGTGCCAGCAGCTTAGTGAACAGGAACACTGAAGCTTTCTTT
v_gene: TRBV29-1; j_gene: TRBJ2-7; abundance: NA; d_gene: TRBD2; CDR3aa: CSVEASGSPSYEQYF; CDR3nt: TGCAGCGTTGAAGCTAGCGGGAGCCCTTCCTACGAGCAGTACTTC
v_gene: TRBV9; j_gene: TRBJ2-5; abundance: few; d_gene: NA; CDR3aa: CASSVAGAVSGQETQYF; CDR3nt: TGTGCCAGCAGCGTGGCCGGAGCGGTTAGCGGCCAAGAGACCCAGTACTTC
v_gene: TRBV30; j_gene: TRBJ1-6; abundance: many; d_gene: NA; CDR3aa: CAWSVTGSDVSPLHF; CDR3nt: TGTGCCTGGAGTGTAACAGGTTCTGATGTATCACCCCTCCACTTT
v_gene: TRBV7-2; j_gene: TRBJ2-7; abundance: many; d_gene: NA; CDR3aa: CASSLGPWEQYF; CDR3nt: TGTGCCAGCAGTTTGGGGCCGTGGGAGCAGTACTTC
v_gene: TRBV15; j_gene: TRBJ2-5; abundance: NA; d_gene: NA; CDR3aa: CATSRAGRGGQETQYF; CDR3nt: TGTGCCACCAGCAGGGCAGGACGGGGTGGACAAGAGACCCAGTACTTC
v_gene: TRBV7-2; j_gene: TRBJ1-5; abundance: NA; d_gene: NA; CDR3aa: CASSYKGDSNQPQHF; CDR3nt: TGTGCCAGCAGCTATAAGGGGGATAGCAATCAGCCCCAGCATTTT
v_gene: TRBV5-1; j_gene: TRBJ2-3; abundance: many; d_gene: NA; CDR3aa: CATRRGYTDTQYF; CDR3nt: TGCGCCACACGAAGGGGGTACACAGATACGCAGTATTTT
v_gene: TRBV2; j_gene: TRBJ2-7; abundance: few; d_gene: NA; CDR3aa: CASIKDRGPYEQYF; CDR3nt: TGTGCCAGCATTAAGGACAGAGGCCCCTACGAGCAGTACTTC
v_gene: TRBV7-6; j_gene: TRBJ2-1; abundance: NA; d_gene: TRBD2; CDR3aa: CASSLAGTSGAPYNEQFF; CDR3nt: TGTGCCAGCAGCTTAGCGGGGACTAGCGGGGCTCCCTACAATGAGCAGTTCTTC
v_gene: TRBV29-1; j_gene: TRBJ1-1; abundance: NA; d_gene: TRBD1; CDR3aa: CSVLTGVNTEASF; CDR3nt: TGCAGCGTTCTGACAGGGGTGAACACTGAAGCTTCCTTT
v_gene: TRBV5-1; j_gene: TRBJ1-6; abundance: few; d_gene: NA; CDR3aa: CASSLGQNNSPLHF; CDR3nt: TGTGCCAGCAGCTTGGGCCAGAATAATTCACCCCTCCACTTT
v_gene: TRBV6-4; j_gene: TRBJ2-3; abundance: many; d_gene: TRBD2; CDR3aa: CASSVSGGTDTQYF; CDR3nt: TGTGCCAGCAGTGTTAGCGGGGGCACAGATACGCAGTATTTT
v_gene: TRBV12-3/TRBV12-4; j_gene: TRBJ2-7; abundance: NA; d_gene: NA; CDR3aa: CASSLKVTYEQYF; CDR3nt: TGTGCCAGCAGTCTTAAGGTTACCTACGAGCAGTACTTC
v_gene: TRBV10-3; j_gene: TRBJ2-7; abundance: many; d_gene: TRBD1; CDR3aa: CAISEVKGGEIYEQYF; CDR3nt: TGTGCCATCAGTGAGGTTAAAGGGGGCGAAATCTACGAGCAGTACTTC
v_gene: TRBV7-9; j_gene: TRBJ2-7; abundance: NA; d_gene: TRBD2; CDR3aa: CASSVTGGDAYEQYF; CDR3nt: TGTGCCAGCAGCGTAACGGGGGGGGATGCCTACGAGCAGTACTTC
v_gene: TRBV27; j_gene: TRBJ2-3; abundance: few; d_gene: NA; CDR3aa: CASSLSIAGPGTDTQYF; CDR3nt: TGTGCCAGCAGTTTATCTATCGCGGGGCCGGGCACAGATACGCAGTATTTT
v_gene: TRBV19; j_gene: TRBJ2-5; abundance: NA; d_gene: NA; CDR3aa: CASGEWETQYF; CDR3nt: TGTGCCAGTGGGGAATGGGAGACCCAGTACTTC
v_gene: TRBV6-5; j_gene: TRBJ2-7; abundance: many; d_gene: TRBD2; CDR3aa: CASSYSAGGDEQYF; CDR3nt: TGTGCCAGCAGTTACTCAGCGGGAGGTGACGAGCAGTACTTC
v_gene: TRBV20-1; j_gene: TRBJ2-1; abundance: NA; d_gene: NA; CDR3aa: CSASPGTMRYEQFF; CDR3nt: TGCAGTGCTAGCCCGGGGACAATGAGGTATGAGCAGTTCTTC
v_gene: TRBV20-1; j_gene: TRBJ2-7; abundance: NA; d_gene: TRBD2; CDR3aa: CSAPGLATYEQYF; CDR3nt: TGCAGTGCGCCGGGACTAGCGACCTACGAGCAGTACTTC
v_gene: TRBV24-1; j_gene: TRBJ1-1; abundance: NA; d_gene: NA; CDR3aa: CATVAPLRVAFF; CDR3nt: TGTGCCACCGTGGCCCCGCTGAGGGTAGCTTTCTTT
v_gene: TRBV5-6; j_gene: TRBJ2-1; abundance: NA; d_gene: NA; CDR3aa: CASSFFEGSSYNEQFF; CDR3nt: TGTGCCAGCAGCTTTTTCGAGGGGAGCTCCTACAATGAGCAGTTCTTC
v_gene: TRBV29-1; j_gene: TRBJ2-6; abundance: many; d_gene: NA; CDR3aa: CSVTRGDKNSGANVLTF; CDR3nt: TGCAGCGTCACAAGGGGGGATAAGAACTCTGGGGCCAACGTCCTGACTTTC
v_gene: TRBV4-1; j_gene: TRBJ1-5; abundance: NA; d_gene: NA; CDR3aa: CASSQEPNQPQHF; CDR3nt: TGCGCCAGCAGCCAAGAACCAAATCAGCCCCAGCATTTT
v_gene: TRBV11-2; j_gene: TRBJ1-2; abundance: once; d_gene: TRBD1; CDR3aa: CASSLGHRGAVYGYTF; CDR3nt: TGTGCCAGCAGCTTAGGCCACAGGGGCGCCGTCTATGGCTACACCTTC
v_gene: TRBV24-1; j_gene: TRBJ2-7; abundance: once; d_gene: TRBD1; CDR3aa: CATSSHRTGSNSYEQYF; CDR3nt: TGTGCCACCAGCAGCCATCGGACAGGTTCTAACTCCTACGAGCAGTACTTC
v_gene: TRBV20-1; j_gene: TRBJ2-7; abundance: NA; d_gene: NA; CDR3aa: CSARDFTSSYEQYF; CDR3nt: TGCAGTGCTAGAGATTTCACTAGCTCCTACGAGCAGTACTTC
v_gene: TRBV7-2; j_gene: TRBJ1-5; abundance: NA; d_gene: NA; CDR3aa: CASSLGPAASQPQHF; CDR3nt: TGTGCCAGCAGCCTCGGGCCAGCCGCCAGCCAGCCCCAGCATTTT
v_gene: TRBV24-1; j_gene: TRBJ1-1; abundance: NA; d_gene: TRBD1; CDR3aa: CATSDYQGARGAFF; CDR3nt: TGTGCCACCAGTGATTACCAGGGGGCGAGGGGAGCTTTCTTT
v_gene: TRBV25-1; j_gene: TRBJ1-2; abundance: NA; d_gene: TRBD1; CDR3aa: CASSLGGDRGANYGYTF; CDR3nt: TGTGCCAGCAGCTTAGGGGGGGACAGGGGCGCTAACTATGGCTACACCTTC
v_gene: TRBV7-8; j_gene: TRBJ2-7; abundance: few; d_gene: NA; CDR3aa: CASSSPSQGSDEQYF; CDR3nt: TGTGCCAGCAGCTCACCCTCCCAGGGGTCGGACGAGCAGTACTTC
v_gene: TRBV12-5; j_gene: TRBJ2-7; abundance: NA; d_gene: NA; CDR3aa: CASGLTGNFGTFSSEQYF; CDR3nt: TGTGCTAGTGGTCTGACAGGAAACTTTGGCACTTTCTCTTCCGAGCAGTACTTC
v_gene: TRBV7-3; j_gene: TRBJ1-5; abundance: NA; d_gene: NA; CDR3aa: CASSRRDTLISTKKSAQHF; CDR3nt: TGTGCCAGCAGCCGCCGGGACACTCTTATCTCGACGAAGAAGTCAGCCCAGCATTTT
v_gene: TRBV24-1; j_gene: TRBJ1-1; abundance: NA; d_gene: NA; CDR3aa: CATSGPRGTEAFF; CDR3nt: TGTGCCACCAGTGGCCCTAGGGGAACTGAAGCTTTCTTT
v_gene: TRBV9; j_gene: TRBJ2-1; abundance: NA; d_gene: NA; CDR3aa: CASSVGDEQFF; CDR3nt: TGTGCCAGCAGCGTAGGTGATGAGCAGTTCTTC
v_gene: TRBV7-2; j_gene: TRBJ2-1; abundance: NA; d_gene: NA; CDR3aa: CASITGFSFNEQFF; CDR3nt: TGTGCCAGCATAACAGGGTTTTCTTTCAATGAGCAGTTCTTC
v_gene: TRBV10-3; j_gene: TRBJ2-3; abundance: NA; d_gene: NA; CDR3aa: CAISVGSGRTDTQYF; CDR3nt: TGTGCCATCAGTGTGGGATCCGGGCGCACAGATACGCAGTATTTT
v_gene: TRBV20-1; j_gene: TRBJ1-4; abundance: NA; d_gene: NA; CDR3aa: CSVPLGGTNEKLFF; CDR3nt: TGCAGTGTACCGTTGGGGGGGACTAATGAAAAACTGTTTTTT
v_gene: TRBV14; j_gene: TRBJ2-5; abundance: NA; d_gene: NA; CDR3aa: CASSQSPGETQYF; CDR3nt: TGTGCCAGCAGCCAATCACCCGGGGAGACCCAGTACTTC
v_gene: TRBV27; j_gene: TRBJ1-2; abundance: NA; d_gene: TRBD1; CDR3aa: CASREQGLAYGYTF; CDR3nt: TGTGCCAGCAGGGAACAGGGGTTAGCCTATGGCTACACCTTC
v_gene: TRBV20-1; j_gene: TRBJ2-7; abundance: many; d_gene: TRBD2; CDR3aa: CSARDFTGAGGDSYEQYF; CDR3nt: TGCAGTGCTAGAGATTTTACGGGGGCGGGAGGGGACTCCTACGAGCAGTACTTC
v_gene: TRBV6-5; j_gene: TRBJ1-2; abundance: few; d_gene: TRBD1; CDR3aa: CASSYGQAGGGYTF; CDR3nt: TGTGCCAGCAGTTACGGGCAGGCAGGGGGTGGCTACACCTTC
v_gene: TRBV2; j_gene: TRBJ2-7; abundance: NA; d_gene: NA; CDR3aa: CASRGRDSSYEQYF; CDR3nt: TGTGCCAGCAGGGGGAGGGACAGCTCCTACGAGCAGTACTTC
v_gene: TRBV25-1; j_gene: TRBJ1-1; abundance: NA; d_gene: TRBD1; CDR3aa: CASSEWTGETEAFF; CDR3nt: TGTGCCAGCAGTGAATGGACAGGGGAAACTGAAGCTTTCTTT
v_gene: TRBV20-1; j_gene: TRBJ2-7; abundance: NA; d_gene: NA; CDR3aa: CSARGPRVYEQYF; CDR3nt: TGCAGTGCTAGGGGGCCCAGGGTATACGAGCAGTACTTC
v_gene: TRBV20-1; j_gene: TRBJ1-1; abundance: once; d_gene: NA; CDR3aa: CSARPPDSRRARVAFF; CDR3nt: TGCAGTGCTAGACCACCTGATTCTAGACGGGCACGGGTGGCTTTCTTT
v_gene: TRBV7-8; j_gene: TRBJ1-6; abundance: few; d_gene: NA; CDR3aa: CASSFDSPLHF; CDR3nt: TGTGCCAGCAGCTTTGATTCACCCCTCCACTTT
v_gene: TRBV5-5; j_gene: TRBJ2-1; abundance: NA; d_gene: TRBD1; CDR3aa: CASSWTGLFNEQFF; CDR3nt: TGTGCCAGCAGCTGGACAGGTTTGTTCAATGAGCAGTTCTTC
v_gene: TRBV19; j_gene: TRBJ2-3; abundance: NA; d_gene: TRBD2; CDR3aa: CASSERLAGQLDTQYF; CDR3nt: TGTGCCAGTAGTGAGAGACTAGCGGGACAGTTAGATACGCAGTATTTT